One and the same sample provided the 28 T cell receptor beta chains below, sequenced in a study of chemoradiotherapy in HPV16-positive cancers. TCRdb's copy holds only in-frame clones and misses some; the assay was immunoSEQ multiplex PCR. The repertoire holds about 12,000 clones, roughly 70% seen once, with around 8% in the top ten. Sample collection occurred from a patient who underwent chemoradiotherapy. The source is a human donor with HPV-associated anogenital cancer.

The rearrangement uses TRBV7-2 and TRBJ2-1; 13 bases agree with TRBD2. From germline, CDR1 is SGHTA and CDR2 FQGNSA. Germline trimming cut 6 bases from V and 6 bases from J; bases unmatched to any gene: 8. CDR3 length equals 16 residues. The CDR3 protein is CASSPKGLAGSNEQFF. In DNA, the CDR3 is TGTGCCAGCAGTCCCAAGGGACTAGCGGGGTCCAATGAGCAGTTCTTC.

This chain links TRBV27 with TRBJ2-7; 9 nucleotides align to TRBD1. Germline-derived CDR1 and CDR2 are MNHEY and SMNVEV (reference sequence). V gave up 4 bases and J gave up 2 bases; unmatched junction bases: 6. The CDR3 sequence is 15 residues long. CDR3 nucleotides: TGTGCCAGCAGTTCCGGACAGGGGAGGGCCTACGAGCAGTACTTC. This gives the protein CASSSGQGRAYEQYF.

The genes are TRBV28 and TRBJ2-7; the match to TRBD1 covers 9 bases. V gave up 6 bases and J gave up 4 bases; unmatched junction bases: 16. The CDR3 has 17 amino acids. Germline V gene sequence: CDR1 MDHEN, CDR2 SYDVKM. CDR3 nucleotide sequence: TGTGCCAGCAGACCAATAGGGGGGACAGGGTGGGGTTACGAGCAGTACTTC. Encoded protein: CASRPIGGTGWGYEQYF.

The chain carries TRBV2 and TRBJ2-1, with 10 positions matching TRBD1. With V trimmed by 6 bases and J by 6 bases, 8 bases remained unmatched. Germline assignment: CDR1 SNHLY and CDR2 FYNNEI. This CDR3 has 15 amino acids. The CDR3 is CASRKGGTGVNEQFF. The CDR3 DNA follows: TGTGCCAGCAGAAAGGGCGGGACAGGGGTCAATGAGCAGTTCTTC.

The chain recombines TRBV2 with TRBJ1-1, with D hard to call. Germline V gives CDR1 SNHLY, CDR2 FYNNEI. This CDR3 comprises 10 residues. V was clipped by 3 bases and J by 7 bases, with 3 bases between them. CDR3 sequence: CASSDSEAFF. The CDR3 DNA follows: TGTGCCAGCAGTGACAGTGAAGCTTTCTTT.

J is TRBJ1-2 and V is TRBV10-2; maybe TRBD1 (6 bases). Trimming took off 3 bases at V and 6 bases at J, with 14 bases between the two ends. The CDR3 is 14 residues long. Germline CDR1 reads WSHSY; CDR2 reads SAAADI. CDR3 in amino acids: CASSETQGVNGYTF. The CDR3 DNA reads as TGCGCCAGCAGTGAAACACAGGGAGTTAATGGCTACACCTTC.

The chain couples TRBV27 to TRBJ2-2; 16 positions agree with TRBD2. Germline CDR1 reads MNHEY; CDR2 reads SMNVEV (reference sequence). The CDR3 covers 18 residues. V shed 4 bases, J shed 2 bases, and the junction held 4 bases outside the gene matches. CDR3 region: CASSSGTSGRVNTGELFF. The DNA of the CDR3 is TGTGCCAGCAGTTCCGGGACTAGCGGGAGGGTCAACACCGGGGAGCTGTTTTTT.

The rearrangement uses TRBV5-4 and TRBJ2-5; perhaps D is TRBD1 or TRBD2 (5 bases each). CDR1 SGHNT and CDR2 YYREEE come from the germline V gene (reference sequence). V gave up 0 bases and J gave up 5 bases, with 17 bases separating them. The length of the CDR3 is 16 residues. Here the CDR3 reads CASSLGGTSGGETQYF. The DNA for the CDR3 is TGTGCCAGCAGCTTGGGAGGGACCTCGGGCGGGGAGACCCAGTACTTC. The whole variable domain, filled in from reference TRBV5-4 and TRBJ2-5, reads ETGVTQSPTHLIKTRGQQVTLRCSSQSGHNTVSWYQQALGQGPQFIFQYYREEENGRGNFPPRFSGLQFPNYSSELNVNALELDDSALYLCASSLGGTSGGETQYFGPGTRLLVL.

CDR3 nucleotide sequence: TGTGCCAGCAGCTTAGGGGGGGGGATCGGCAATGAGCAGTTCTTC. Residues: CASSLGGGIGNEQFF. The gene calls are TRBV11-3 and TRBJ2-1; 7 positions match TRBD2. The CDR3 has 15 amino acids. V trimming: 1 base; J trimming: 6 bases; junction bases outside the gene matches: 6. The germline V gene encodes CDR1 SGHNT and CDR2 YENEEA.

The chain uses TRBV6-7 and TRBJ1-1; 8 nucleotides align to TRBD1. TRBV6-7 is reported as an ORF; its role is uncertain. J lost 2 bases, V lost 5 bases, and 7 bases had no gene match. The CDR3 runs to 15 residues. The CDR3 sequence is CASSPRTGSNTEAFF. CDR3 coding DNA: TGTGCCAGCAGTCCTCGGACAGGGAGCAACACTGAAGCTTTCTTT.

CDR3 protein: CSVSSLADNEQFF. The DNA for the CDR3 is TGCAGCGTTAGTTCCCTCGCCGACAATGAGCAGTTCTTC. The chain joins TRBV29-1 to TRBJ2-1, with D unclear. Looked up from germline, CDR1 is SQVTM and CDR2 is ANQGSEA. V shed 5 bases and J shed 5 bases, with 13 bases lying between them. The CDR3 contains 13 residues.

The chain is built from TRBV27 and TRBJ1-1; the D is unclear. This CDR3 contains 15 residues. The V and J ends lost 2 bases and 1 base respectively, with 11 bases between them. Germline V gene lookup returns CDR1 MNHEY and CDR2 SMNVEV (reference sequence). This CDR3 reads CASSLEPGENTEAFF. In nucleotides, the CDR3 is TGTGCCAGCAGTTTAGAGCCGGGAGAGAACACTGAAGCTTTCTTT.

This chain links TRBV19 with TRBJ1-1, with TRBD1 matching 7 bases. The CDR3 extends over 14 amino acids. J was trimmed by 4 bases and V by 6 bases; bases with no gene match: 8. Looked up from germline, CDR1 is LNHDA and CDR2 is SQIVND (reference sequence). The DNA of the CDR3 is TGTGCCAGTAGCCGTCAGAGGGGGCTCACTGAAGCTTTCTTT. It specifies CASSRQRGLTEAFF.

The chain combines TRBV30 with TRBJ2-2; 11 nucleotides agree with TRBD2. After removal of 2 bases from V and 7 bases from J, the junction contained 6 bases not matched to a gene. The CDR3 is 15 residues long. Germline V gene data show CDR1 as GTSNPN and CDR2 as SVGIG (reference sequence). This chain's CDR3 is CAWSHLTSGDGELFF. The CDR3 region has the DNA TGTGCCTGGAGTCACTTGACTAGCGGGGACGGGGAGCTGTTTTTT. Full variable domain (missing parts from reference TRBV30 and TRBJ2-2): SQTIHQWPATLVQPVGSPLSLECTVEGTSNPNLYWYRQAAGRGLQLLFYSVGIGQISSEVPQNLSASRPQDRQFILSSKKLLLSDSGFYLCAWSHLTSGDGELFFGEGSRLTVL.

The V gene is TRBV10-3, the J gene TRBJ2-3; 7 nucleotides match TRBD2. From germline, CDR1 is ENHRY and CDR2 SYGVKD. The V and J ends lost 0 bases and 2 bases, in that order; junction bases with no gene match: 5. The length of the CDR3 is 16 residues. This CDR3 is CAISESWLADTDTQYF. DNA of the CDR3: TGTGCCATCAGTGAGTCATGGCTAGCGGACACAGATACGCAGTATTTT.

This sequence joins TRBV4-3 and TRBJ2-7; D gene uncertain. The CDR3 length is 13 residues. With 0 bases removed from V and 5 bases from J, the gap between germline ends came to 8 bases. Germline values: CDR1 LGHNA, CDR2 YSLEER. CDR3 DNA: TGCGCCAGCAGCCAAGATGCCCCGGACGAGCAGTACTTC. It is translated as CASSQDAPDEQYF.

V gene TRBV4-3 combines with J gene TRBJ1-5, with D perhaps matching TRBD1 (5 bases). Per the germline V gene, CDR1 is LGHNA and CDR2 is YSLEER. Trimming took 0 bases from V and 2 from J, leaving 17 bases between them. CDR3 size: 18 residues. Here the CDR3 DNA reads TGCGCCAGCAGCCAAGATCTAGGTTCGTGGGACCGCAATCAGCCCCAGCATTTT. It codes for CASSQDLGSWDRNQPQHF.

V is TRBV7-9 and J is TRBJ1-5, with 7 positions matching TRBD1. The trim removed 5 bases at V and 0 bases at J, leaving 13 bases unmatched. Per the germline V gene, CDR1 is SEHNR and CDR2 is FQNEAQ (reference sequence). The CDR3 extends over 18 amino acids. CDR3: CASSLRPGTEDSNQPQHF. In DNA, the CDR3 is TGTGCCAGCAGCCTCCGTCCCGGGACAGAAGATAGCAATCAGCCCCAGCATTTT.

The chain joins TRBV4-3 to TRBJ2-2, with TRBD1 identical over 8 bases. Trimming took 4 bases from V and 1 from J; bases not matched to a gene: 11. CDR1 is LGHNA, CDR2 YSLEER, per germline. This CDR3 is built from 18 residues. The CDR3 sequence is CASSLGTGLEGNTGELFF. The CDR3 DNA sequence: TGCGCCAGCAGCCTTGGGACAGGCCTAGAAGGGAACACCGGGGAGCTGTTTTTT.

The chain links TRBV5-5 to TRBJ2-2; D perhaps matches TRBD2 (6 bases). Germline V gives CDR1 SGHKS, CDR2 YYEKEE (reference sequence). The V and J ends lost 0 bases and 4 bases respectively, with 16 bases between them. CDR3 length: 17 amino acids. This CDR3 reads CASSLVGRLALTGELFF. Written as DNA, the CDR3 is TGTGCCAGCAGCTTGGTTGGGAGGCTAGCTCTCACCGGGGAGCTGTTTTTT.

The chain links TRBV11-2 to TRBJ2-5; 9 positions agree with TRBD1. Unmatched junction bases numbered 7, after V lost 6 bases and J lost 2 bases. CDR3 length: 15 residues. Germline CDR1 SGHAT, CDR2 FQNNGV. The CDR3: CASSPLDRGQETQYF. The DNA of the CDR3 is TGTGCCAGCAGTCCTCTTGACAGGGGGCAAGAGACCCAGTACTTC.

The V gene is TRBV30, the J gene TRBJ1-3; D call uncertain. V lost 6 bases and J lost 4, with 16 bases in between. The CDR3 consists of 14 residues. Germline CDR1 reads GTSNPN; CDR2 reads SVGIG (reference sequence). The CDR3 nucleotides are TGTGCCTGTAATGGGGTCCTGGGAGGAAACACCATATATTTT. It yields the protein CACNGVLGGNTIYF.

The chain links TRBV2 to TRBJ2-1; D unresolved. The germline V gene has CDR1 SNHLY and CDR2 FYNNEI. This CDR3 has 15 residues. Between the trimmed V and J ends, which lost 6 bases and 6 bases, there was a span of 18 bases. As DNA, the CDR3 is TGTGCCAGCAGCCTTTCCATGGGCATTTCCAATGAGCAGTTCTTC. Amino acids: CASSLSMGISNEQFF.

V gene TRBV10-3 combines with J gene TRBJ1-2, with 10 bases matching TRBD1. After removal of 8 bases from V and 8 bases from J, the junction contained 8 bases not matched to a gene. Germline CDR1 is ENHRY and CDR2 is SYGVKD. The CDR3 has 13 amino acids. This CDR3 is CAIGTTGGLGYTF. The CDR3 DNA reads TGTGCCATCGGAACGACAGGGGGCTTAGGCTACACCTTC.

The chain recombines TRBV2 with TRBJ2-7, with 7 bases fitting TRBD2. The V gene end was trimmed by 4 bases and the J gene end by 9 bases; junction bases not matched to a gene: 3. Germline CDR1 reads SNHLY; CDR2 reads FYNNEI. There are 11 residues in the CDR3. The CDR3: CASSAWEGQYF. The CDR3, as DNA: TGTGCCAGCAGTGCCTGGGAGGGGCAGTACTTC.

This rearrangement joins TRBV29-1 to TRBJ2-5; D is ambiguous. With 5 bases removed from V and 5 bases from J, the gap between germline ends came to 9 bases. CDR1 is SQVTM and CDR2 is ANQGSEA in the germline V gene. The CDR3 runs to 11 residues. The CDR3 loop is CSVIVQETQYF. The CDR3 DNA is TGCAGCGTTATAGTTCAGGAGACCCAGTACTTC.

V usage is TRBV12-5 and J usage is TRBJ1-1, with 9 bases lining up with TRBD1. The CDR3 is 17 amino acids. Germline V CDR1 and CDR2: LGHNT, FRNRAP. Unmatched junction bases numbered 12, after V lost 4 bases and J lost 3 bases. This chain's CDR3 is CASGYTGGVGRDTEAFF. The CDR3 bases are TGTGCTAGTGGTTATACAGGGGGCGTGGGTAGGGACACTGAAGCTTTCTTT.

This clone turned up a few times. The chain employs TRBV4-1 and TRBJ2-1, with 11 bases identical to TRBD2. The CDR3 runs 16 residues. V shed 0 bases and J 8 bases; nucleotides not matched to a gene: 6. Germline CDR1 reads MGHRA; CDR2 reads YSYEKL. The CDR3 DNA reads as TGCGCCAGCAGCCAAGATAGCCTAGCGGGAGGTTATGAGCAGTTCTTC. Translation: CASSQDSLAGGYEQFF.